The 31 T cell receptor beta chains below come from one sample, sequenced in a study of T cell changes during pregnancy in multiple sclerosis. Assay used: immunoSEQ multiplex PCR; TCRdb lists only in-frame clones, some missing. This table has about 36,000 clones, roughly 92% appearing once. The sequenced material came from PBMCs (not recorded whether the cells were cultured). These receptors came from a female donor with multiple sclerosis, enrolled in a pregnancy study.

J is TRBJ2-5 and V is TRBV5-1; TRBD1 might be the D (5 bases). Trimming took 4 bases from V and 1 from J, leaving 11 bases between them. The V gene's germline CDR1 is SGHRS and CDR2 YFSETQ. This CDR3 spans 14 amino acids. The CDR3 region has the DNA TGCGCCAGCAGCGCAGGACACCCCCAAGAGACCCAGTACTTC. Translating it yields CASSAGHPQETQYF.

The chain carries TRBV6-5 and TRBJ1-3; D is unresolved. With 5 bases removed from V and 0 bases from J, the gap between germline ends came to 11 bases. The CDR3 runs to 15 residues. Germline V lookup: CDR1 MNHEY, CDR2 SVGAGI. CDR3 sequence reads: CASSPTHSSGNTIYF. In DNA form, the CDR3 reads TGTGCCAGCAGTCCGACACATAGCTCTGGAAACACCATATATTTT.

The chain combines TRBV14 with TRBJ2-3, with D tentatively TRBD1 (6 bases). Germline V CDR1 and CDR2: SGHDN, FVKESK. V shed 1 base and J shed 1 base, with 12 bases lying between them. The CDR3 runs 16 residues. The CDR3 spells CASSQVYREGTDTQYF. In DNA, the CDR3 is TGTGCCAGCAGCCAAGTTTACAGGGAAGGCACAGATACGCAGTATTTT.

J is TRBJ1-2 and V is TRBV4-1, with D unresolved. Between the trimmed V and J ends, which lost 0 bases and 4 bases, there was a span of 9 bases. This CDR3 contains 14 residues. The germline gives CDR1 MGHRA, CDR2 YSYEKL. Here the CDR3 reads CASSQDKDGYGYTF. As DNA, the CDR3 is TGCGCCAGCAGCCAAGATAAAGACGGCTATGGCTACACCTTC.

CDR3 coding DNA: TGTGCCAGCACCCAAGGGTCCGGGACCTCCGGGGGCTACACCTTC. This translates into CASTQGSGTSGGYTF. This sequence joins TRBV6-6 and TRBJ1-2; TRBD1 is a possible D gene (5 bases). The CDR3 extends over 15 amino acids. V was shortened by 7 bases and J by 8 bases, with 23 bases between the two germline ends. CDR1 MNHNY and CDR2 SVGAGI come from the germline V gene (reference sequence).

This clone appeared once. This chain uses TRBV6-1 with TRBJ1-1, with D perhaps matching TRBD1 (5 bases). CDR1 and CDR2 (germline): MNHNS, SASEGT. This CDR3 has 15 amino acids. Trimming shortened V by 1 base and J by 6 bases, and 15 bases separated the two germline ends. The CDR3 coding sequence is TGTGCCAGCAGTGAAGGTGGGGGTGTCCCCCCTGAAGCTTTCTTT. Its protein product is CASSEGGGVPPEAFF.

The chain has TRBV7-8 and TRBJ2-7; 7 positions match TRBD1. This CDR3 is built from 13 residues. The V gene's germline CDR1 is SGHVS and CDR2 FQNEAQ. V was clipped by 3 bases and J by 2 bases; unmatched bases: 1. The chain's CDR3 is CASSLGTAYEQYF. As DNA, the CDR3 is TGTGCCAGCAGCTTGGGGACAGCCTACGAGCAGTACTTC.

This clone came up once. This chain connects TRBV6-5 to TRBJ1-2; maybe TRBD1 (6 bases). Germline V gene lookup returns CDR1 MNHEY and CDR2 SVGAGI. V was trimmed by 6 bases and J by 3 bases, leaving 17 bases between them. This CDR3 has 15 residues. DNA of the CDR3: TGTGCCAGCAGGAGAATGGGGGGCGCGGACTATGGCTACACCTTC. Translating it yields CASRRMGGADYGYTF.

V is TRBV28 and J is TRBJ2-3, with TRBD1 matching over 10 bases. The CDR3 sequence is 15 residues long. Trimming took 8 bases from V and 3 from J; bases not matched to a gene: 8. The germline CDR1 and CDR2 sequences are MDHEN and SYDVKM. As DNA, the CDR3 is TGTGCCAGCTATCGTCCGGGACAGGGGACAGATACGCAGTATTTT. Amino acid sequence: CASYRPGQGTDTQYF.

V and J are TRBV5-4 and TRBJ2-5; D may match TRBD1 or TRBD2 (5 bases each). The CDR3 spans 13 residues. Between the trimmed V and J ends, which lost 6 bases and 3 bases, there was a span of 12 bases. Germline V lookup: CDR1 SGHNT, CDR2 YYREEE (reference sequence). The chain's CDR3 is CASMIVGEETQYF. The CDR3 nucleotides are TGTGCCAGCATGATCGTGGGGGAAGAGACCCAGTACTTC.

The CDR3 DNA follows: TGTGCCAGCAGCCTGACTAGCGGGACCTCTAGCACAGATACGCAGTATTTT. The encoded protein is CASSLTSGTSSTDTQYF. This sequence joins TRBV7-2 and TRBJ2-3; 11 positions match TRBD2. The CDR3 is made up of 17 amino acids. Germline CDR1 SGHTA, CDR2 FQGNSA. Losses at the gene ends were 5 bases for V and 0 bases for J; bases not matched to a gene: 7.

The chain employs TRBV5-6 and TRBJ1-2; 11 bases agree with TRBD1. Trimming removed 6 bases from V and 8 bases from J; junction bases left unmatched: 9. Looked up from germline, CDR1 is SGHDT and CDR2 is YYEEEE. There are 14 residues in the CDR3. The CDR3 sequence: CASTTDRGLGGYTF. Here the CDR3 DNA reads TGTGCCAGCACCACGGACAGGGGGCTCGGGGGCTACACCTTC.

This chain links TRBV9 with TRBJ2-7; either TRBD1 or TRBD2 may fit D (5 bases each). Germline lookup yields CDR1 SGDLS and CDR2 YYNGEE. The germline V and J ends were trimmed by 0 bases and 10 bases, with 14 bases remaining between them. CDR3 length: 13 residues. Written as DNA, the CDR3 is TGTGCCAGCAGCGTAGGCCCCGAGGGGCTTCAGTACTTC. Amino acids: CASSVGPEGLQYF.

The J gene is TRBJ1-5, the V gene TRBV30; unclear D gene. This CDR3 has 18 amino acids. V lost 0 bases and J lost 0, with 18 bases in between. The V gene's germline CDR1 is GTSNPN and CDR2 SVGIG (reference sequence). The CDR3 reads CAWSVGSIKLNSNQPQHF. CDR3 in DNA: TGTGCCTGGAGTGTAGGCAGTATTAAACTCAATAGCAATCAGCCCCAGCATTTT.

This rearrangement joins TRBV15 to TRBJ1-1; the D gene is possibly TRBD1 (5 bases). Deletions cut 3 bases from V and 3 bases from J, with 8 bases between. Germline-derived CDR1 and CDR2 are LNHNV and YYDKDF (reference sequence). CDR3 length: 13 amino acids. The CDR3 loop reads CATSSEGYTEAFF. The CDR3 DNA reads TGTGCCACCAGCAGCGAGGGGTACACTGAAGCTTTCTTT.

The rearrangement joins TRBV7-9 to TRBJ2-7, with D perhaps TRBD2 (5 bases). The germline V and J ends were trimmed by 2 bases and 5 bases, with 13 bases remaining between them. This CDR3 is built from 14 residues. Germline V gene sequence: CDR1 SEHNR, CDR2 FQNEAQ (reference sequence). The CDR3 DNA is TGTGCCAGCAGCTTAATATCGGGGATCAACGAGCAGTACTTC. It codes for CASSLISGINEQYF.

The chain has TRBV10-3 and TRBJ2-1; perhaps TRBD2 as D (6 bases). CDR3 size: 14 residues. Germline V gene data show CDR1 as ENHRY and CDR2 as SYGVKD. The germline V and J ends were trimmed by 7 bases and 5 bases, with 15 bases remaining between them. The CDR3 nucleotides read TGTGCCATCAAGGGAGGAGGGGAAAACAATGAGCAGTTCTTC. Its translation is CAIKGGGENNEQFF.

This CDR3 reads CAIREGYSQETQYF. DNA for the CDR3: TGTGCCATCAGGGAGGGTTACAGCCAAGAGACCCAGTACTTC. The chain combines TRBV10-3 with TRBJ2-5; the D gene is possibly TRBD2 (6 bases). The germline gives CDR1 ENHRY, CDR2 SYGVKD. V was shortened by 6 bases and J by 1 base, with 12 bases between the two germline ends. This CDR3 region has 14 residues.

J is TRBJ2-7 and V is TRBV7-3, with 15 bases lining up with TRBD2. The V gene's germline CDR1 is SGHTA and CDR2 FQGTGA. The V gene end was trimmed by 2 bases and the J gene end by 3 bases; junction bases not matched to a gene: 11. The CDR3 runs 19 residues. The CDR3 region is CASSLALGLAGGEVYEQYF. DNA of the CDR3: TGTGCCAGCAGCTTAGCCCTGGGACTAGCGGGAGGAGAGGTCTACGAGCAGTACTTC.

CDR3 sequence (DNA): TGTGCCAGCAGCTTACAGGGCCACACTGAAGCTTTCTTT. Its translation is CASSLQGHTEAFF. The chain has TRBV7-2 and TRBJ1-1, with TRBD1 as a possible D gene (5 bases). Germline CDR1 SGHTA, CDR2 FQGNSA. Trimming took 2 bases from V and 3 from J, leaving 7 bases between them. This CDR3 is 13 amino acids long. Based on the CDR3 plus reference TRBV7-2 and TRBJ1-1, the full variable domain is GAGVSQSPSNKVTEKGKDVELRCDPISGHTALYWYRQSLGQGLEFLIYFQGNSAPDKSGLPSDRFSAERTGGSVSTLTIQRTQQEDSAVYLCASSLQGHTEAFFGQGTRLTVV.

This sequence joins TRBV30 and TRBJ1-5, with 7 bases lining up with TRBD1. V gave up 8 bases and J gave up 1 base; unmatched junction bases: 2. CDR3 length: 12 residues. Germline CDR1 and CDR2: GTSNPN and SVGIG (reference sequence). CDR3 protein: CAPGQSNQPQHF. The CDR3 DNA sequence: TGTGCCCCGGGACAGAGCAATCAGCCCCAGCATTTT.

The chain recombines TRBV14 with TRBJ2-1; 7 nucleotides line up with TRBD1. The V segment lost 1 base and the J segment 2 bases; nucleotides outside the gene matches: 2. Germline CDR1 and CDR2: SGHDN and FVKESK. This CDR3 contains 15 residues. CDR3 sequence: CASSQGQGAYNEQFF. The CDR3 DNA reads TGTGCCAGCAGCCAAGGGCAGGGGGCCTACAATGAGCAGTTCTTC.

V and J are TRBV11-2 and TRBJ2-7; 11 bases are a match to TRBD2. The CDR3 spans 13 residues. Per germline, CDR1 SGHAT and CDR2 FQNNGV. Unmatched junction bases numbered 0, after V lost 1 base and J lost 7 bases. CDR3 loop: CASSLGTSGEQYF. The DNA for the CDR3 is TGTGCCAGCAGCTTAGGGACTAGCGGGGAGCAGTACTTC.

The rearrangement joins TRBV7-9 to TRBJ1-2; 10 nucleotides line up with TRBD1. V gave up 6 bases and J gave up 8 bases; unmatched junction bases: 3. CDR1 and CDR2 from the germline V gene are SEHNR and FQNEAQ (reference sequence). The CDR3 has 12 amino acids. CDR3 DNA: TGTGCCAGCAGTTGGGACAGGGGCGGCTACACCTTC. It translates to CASSWDRGGYTF.

This clone has a single count. The chain combines TRBV19 with TRBJ1-1; D may be TRBD1 (5 bases). The CDR3 contains 14 residues. Per the germline V gene, CDR1 is LNHDA and CDR2 is SQIVND (reference sequence). Deletions cut 2 bases from V and 10 bases from J, with 17 bases between. This CDR3 is CASSIRGIHRGAFF. CDR3 nucleotide sequence: TGTGCCAGTAGTATAAGGGGCATCCACCGGGGAGCTTTCTTT.

This chain connects TRBV19 to TRBJ2-5; 14 bases line up with TRBD2. Germline CDR1 is LNHDA and CDR2 is SQIVND (reference sequence). V shed 5 bases and J 2 bases; nucleotides not matched to a gene: 10. This CDR3 contains 18 residues. The DNA for the CDR3 is TGTGCCAGTAGTCCTAGACGGGGACTAGCGGGAGATCAAGAGACCCAGTACTTC. As protein: CASSPRRGLAGDQETQYF.

V gene TRBV28 combines with J gene TRBJ2-7; no definite D call. Trimming removed 5 bases at V and 7 bases at J, with 18 bases between. CDR3 size: 14 residues. Germline CDR1 reads MDHEN; CDR2 reads SYDVKM. Written as DNA, the CDR3 is TGTGCCAGCAGTCCGCAGGTCGGATATAAGGAGCAGTACTTC. The encoded protein is CASSPQVGYKEQYF.

V and J are TRBV7-6 and TRBJ2-1; 9 bases fit TRBD2. Per the germline V gene, CDR1 is SGHVS and CDR2 is FNYEAQ. V dropped 5 bases and J dropped 1; count of bases not matched to a gene: 6. This CDR3 spans 16 amino acids. The CDR3 DNA reads TGTGCCAGCAGCCCAGTGGCGGGAGGGTCCTACAATGAGCAGTTCTTC. Translating gives CASSPVAGGSYNEQFF.

CDR3 DNA sequence: TGTGCTAGTGTCGGGGCTTACTCTGGAAACACCATATATTTT. Encoded protein: CASVGAYSGNTIYF. V usage is TRBV12-5 and J usage is TRBJ1-3; a possible D gene is TRBD1 (5 bases). Germline V gives CDR1 LGHNT, CDR2 FRNRAP. This CDR3 contains 14 residues. V lost 7 bases and J 0 bases, leaving 10 bases between the germline ends.

V and J are TRBV11-2 and TRBJ2-7; 8 nucleotides align to TRBD2. Unmatched junction bases numbered 9, after V lost 5 bases and J lost 6 bases. The CDR3 runs 14 residues. Germline CDR1 and CDR2: SGHAT and FQNNGV. The CDR3 sequence is CASSTHREGPEQYF. For the CDR3, the DNA is TGTGCCAGCAGCACCCACCGGGAGGGCCCCGAGCAGTACTTC.

The chain joins TRBV7-7 to TRBJ2-5, with D unclear. Germline-derived CDR1 and CDR2 are SSHAT and FNYEAQ (reference sequence). This CDR3 region has 13 residues. V was clipped by 5 bases and J by 5 bases, with 12 bases between them. CDR3 sequence (DNA): TGTGCCAGCAGCGCGGAAGTCGGGGAGACCCAGTACTTC. Translated, it gives CASSAEVGETQYF.